A selection of T cell receptor beta chains follows, all from one sample in a study of high-grade serous ovarian cancer treatment subgroups. Assay: immunoSEQ multiplex PCR; the TCRdb copy retains only in-frame clones and omits some. The profile shows around 20,000 clones, roughly four fifths of them singletons. The material sequenced was tumor tissue. The source of these receptors is a human donor with high-grade serous ovarian cancer. The CDR3 runs from the conserved cysteine through the conserved F or W. Fields, in order: J gene, D gene, clone size, V gene, CDR3 protein, CDR3 DNA. The D gene is left open where the match is weak. Where a row states a size, it is once, few, many or the class of an expanded clone; other rows omit it.

j_call: TRBJ2-7
d_call: -
clone_size: -
v_call: TRBV19
cdr3_aa: CASSIVLRQARHEQYF
cdr3_nt: TGTGCCAGTAGTATAGTTCTCCGACAGGCCCGTCACGAGCAGTACTTC

j_call: TRBJ2-7
d_call: TRBD1
clone_size: -
v_call: TRBV7-9
cdr3_aa: CASSEQGTLYEQYF
cdr3_nt: TGTGCCAGCAGCGAACAGGGGACCCTCTACGAGCAGTACTTC

j_call: TRBJ2-1
d_call: -
clone_size: -
v_call: TRBV4-3
cdr3_aa: CASSQDIGQYNEQFF
cdr3_nt: TGCGCCAGCAGCCAAGATATCGGACAGTACAATGAGCAGTTCTTC

j_call: TRBJ2-2
d_call: TRBD2
clone_size: -
v_call: TRBV10-3
cdr3_aa: CAIRGTSGRGTGELFF
cdr3_nt: TGTGCCATCAGAGGGACTAGCGGGAGGGGCACCGGGGAGCTGTTTTTT

j_call: TRBJ1-1
d_call: -
clone_size: -
v_call: TRBV10-3
cdr3_aa: CASSQGSNTEAFF
cdr3_nt: TGTGCCTCATCCCAGGGGTCGAACACTGAAGCTTTCTTT

j_call: TRBJ2-5
d_call: TRBD2
clone_size: -
v_call: TRBV7-9
cdr3_aa: CASTSPGLAGDYQETQYF
cdr3_nt: TGTGCCAGCACTTCCCCCGGACTAGCGGGGGATTACCAAGAGACCCAGTACTTC

j_call: TRBJ1-2
d_call: TRBD1
clone_size: -
v_call: TRBV4-1
cdr3_aa: CASSQPTGTFGYTF
cdr3_nt: TGCGCCAGCAGCCAACCGACAGGGACCTTTGGCTACACCTTC

j_call: TRBJ2-3
d_call: TRBD2
clone_size: -
v_call: TRBV15
cdr3_aa: CATSRPRTLERETDTQYF
cdr3_nt: TGTGCCACCAGCAGACCTCGGACTCTGGAGCGGGAGACAGATACGCAGTATTTT

j_call: TRBJ2-1
d_call: TRBD2
clone_size: -
v_call: TRBV6-5
cdr3_aa: CASRGGGYNEQFF
cdr3_nt: TGTGCCAGCCGGGGGGGAGGCTACAATGAGCAGTTCTTC

j_call: TRBJ2-2
d_call: TRBD2
clone_size: -
v_call: TRBV7-8
cdr3_aa: CASSLDGLAGGGRELFF
cdr3_nt: TGTGCCAGCAGCTTAGATGGCCTAGCGGGAGGAGGGCGGGAGCTGTTTTTT

j_call: TRBJ1-3
d_call: -
clone_size: -
v_call: TRBV28
cdr3_aa: CATAQYSGNTIYF
cdr3_nt: TGTGCCACCGCACAGTACTCTGGAAACACCATATATTTT

j_call: TRBJ2-1
d_call: TRBD2
clone_size: -
v_call: TRBV27
cdr3_aa: CASSSPSGRVHNEQFF
cdr3_nt: TGTGCCAGCAGTTCTCCTAGCGGGAGGGTTCACAATGAGCAGTTCTTC

j_call: TRBJ1-3
d_call: TRBD1
clone_size: -
v_call: TRBV9
cdr3_aa: CASSVGAGGTGNTIYF
cdr3_nt: TGTGCCAGCAGCGTCGGGGCAGGGGGAACTGGAAACACCATATATTTT

j_call: TRBJ2-3
d_call: -
clone_size: -
v_call: TRBV6-1
cdr3_aa: CASSERDSGPDTQYF
cdr3_nt: TGTGCCAGCAGTGAACGTGATAGCGGACCAGATACGCAGTATTTT

j_call: TRBJ2-2
d_call: -
clone_size: -
v_call: TRBV19
cdr3_aa: CASTRGRENGELFF
cdr3_nt: TGTGCCAGTACCAGGGGGCGGGAGAACGGGGAGCTGTTTTTT

j_call: TRBJ2-5
d_call: TRBD1
clone_size: -
v_call: TRBV19
cdr3_aa: CASRDGDRGGRETQYF
cdr3_nt: TGTGCCAGTAGAGATGGGGACAGGGGAGGGCGAGAGACCCAGTACTTC

j_call: TRBJ1-3
d_call: -
clone_size: few
v_call: TRBV2
cdr3_aa: CASRGGGNTIYF
cdr3_nt: TGTGCCAGCAGGGGAGGAGGAAACACCATATATTTT

j_call: TRBJ2-7
d_call: -
clone_size: -
v_call: TRBV19
cdr3_aa: CASSATVYYEQYF
cdr3_nt: TGTGCCAGTAGTGCGACAGTATATTACGAGCAGTACTTC

j_call: TRBJ2-1
d_call: -
clone_size: once
v_call: TRBV15
cdr3_aa: CATSREAAGAYNEQFF
cdr3_nt: TGTGCCACCAGCAGAGAAGCGGCAGGGGCCTACAATGAGCAGTTCTTC

j_call: TRBJ1-2
d_call: -
clone_size: -
v_call: TRBV5-6
cdr3_aa: CASSLNTLLNYGYTF
cdr3_nt: TGTGCCAGCAGCTTGAACACGCTCTTAAACTATGGCTACACCTTC

j_call: TRBJ2-7
d_call: -
clone_size: few
v_call: TRBV11-2
cdr3_aa: CASSSSDGYEQYF
cdr3_nt: TGTGCCAGCAGCTCTTCGGACGGCTACGAGCAGTACTTC

j_call: TRBJ1-4
d_call: TRBD1
clone_size: -
v_call: TRBV6-1
cdr3_aa: CASSIRDRGEKLFF
cdr3_nt: TGTGCCAGCAGCATCCGAGACAGGGGAGAAAAACTGTTTTTT

j_call: TRBJ2-1
d_call: TRBD2
clone_size: once
v_call: TRBV5-4
cdr3_aa: CASRGTSGSLNEQFF
cdr3_nt: TGTGCCAGCAGGGGGACTAGCGGGAGTTTGAATGAGCAGTTCTTC

j_call: TRBJ1-5
d_call: -
clone_size: -
v_call: TRBV18
cdr3_aa: CASSPGGGQPQHF
cdr3_nt: TGTGCCAGCTCACCAGGGGGCGGGCAGCCCCAGCATTTT

j_call: TRBJ2-1
d_call: TRBD2
clone_size: -
v_call: TRBV7-6
cdr3_aa: CASSLLAGMKNEQFF
cdr3_nt: TGTGCCAGCAGCTTACTAGCGGGAATGAAGAATGAGCAGTTCTTC

j_call: TRBJ1-4
d_call: TRBD1
clone_size: few
v_call: TRBV28
cdr3_aa: CASRGGLNEKLFF
cdr3_nt: TGTGCCTCCAGAGGGGGCCTAAATGAAAAACTGTTTTTT

j_call: TRBJ1-2
d_call: TRBD1
clone_size: -
v_call: TRBV18
cdr3_aa: CASSPFSGGANYGYTF
cdr3_nt: TGTGCCAGCTCCCCGTTCTCAGGGGGCGCAAACTATGGCTACACCTTC

j_call: TRBJ1-6
d_call: -
clone_size: -
v_call: TRBV19
cdr3_aa: CASSRVTANSPLHF
cdr3_nt: TGTGCCAGTAGTCGGGTTACGGCCAATTCACCCCTCCACTTT

j_call: TRBJ1-1
d_call: TRBD1
clone_size: once
v_call: TRBV2
cdr3_aa: CASTPFGQGDTEAFF
cdr3_nt: TGTGCCAGCACCCCGTTCGGGCAGGGGGACACTGAAGCTTTCTTT